These T cell receptor beta chains were read from a single sample in a study of blood T cell repertoires in COVID-19. Generated by immunoSEQ multiplex PCR, the TCRdb table keeps only in-frame clones and is missing some. The data hold approximately 470,000 clones, with approximately 85% observed a single time. Sequencing was carried out using peripheral blood. The receptor source for this set is a human donor in a cohort sampled during active COVID-19. The CDR3 runs from the conserved cysteine through the conserved F or W. The D gene is left open where the match is weak. Size is omitted from some rows. Given values are once, few, many or a class for expanded clones.

abundance,j_gene,v_gene,d_gene,CDR3aa,CDR3nt
NA,TRBJ2-3,TRBV20-1,NA,CSALTDTQYF,TGCAGTGCTCTCACAGATACGCAGTATTTT
few,TRBJ1-1,TRBV18,TRBD1,CASSPPIPGGQNTEAFF,TGTGCCAGCTCACCACCGATCCCAGGGGGCCAGAACACTGAAGCTTTCTTT
NA,TRBJ1-1,TRBV12-3/TRBV12-4,NA,CASSLNIEAFF,TGTGCCAGCAGCCTTAACATTGAAGCTTTCTTT
NA,TRBJ1-2,TRBV28,NA,CASSLKTVYHGYTF,TGTGCCAGCAGTTTAAAGACAGTTTATCATGGCTACACCTTC
NA,TRBJ1-6,TRBV7-9,NA,CASSLVGQGSSYNSPLHF,TGTGCCAGCAGCTTAGTTGGGCAGGGGAGCTCCTATAATTCACCCCTCCACTTT
NA,TRBJ1-2,TRBV19,NA,CASSIGGNMINYGYTF,TGTGCCAGTAGTATAGGCGGGAACATGATAAACTATGGCTACACCTTC
NA,TRBJ2-2,TRBV7-7,TRBD2,CASSPSGSPGELFF,TGTGCTAGCAGCCCTAGCGGGAGCCCCGGGGAGCTGTTTTTT
NA,TRBJ2-1,TRBV24-1,NA,CATSDLWHNEQFF,TGTGCCACCAGTGATTTGTGGCACAATGAGCAGTTCTTC
once,TRBJ2-2,TRBV7-9,TRBD2,CASSLKGAGEVGTGELFF,TGTGCCAGCAGCTTAAAAGGAGCGGGAGAGGTGGGCACCGGGGAGCTGTTTTTT
few,TRBJ2-7,TRBV5-4,NA,CASSLEPRTGEQYF,TGTGCCAGCAGCTTGGAGCCTAGGACGGGGGAGCAGTACTTC
NA,TRBJ1-2,TRBV18,TRBD1,CASSKGQGDGYTF,TGTGCCAGCTCAAAGGGACAGGGGGATGGCTACACCTTC
NA,TRBJ2-2,TRBV5-1,TRBD2,CASSLDWGLNTGELFF,TGCGCCAGCAGCTTGGACTGGGGACTAAACACCGGGGAGCTGTTTTTT
NA,TRBJ2-1,TRBV30,NA,CAWTDTGPLYNEQFF,TGTGCCTGGACCGATACTGGGCCTCTCTACAATGAGCAGTTCTTC
once,TRBJ2-3,TRBV7-9,TRBD2,CASSSPGLAGAGDTQYF,TGTGCCAGCAGCTCCCCCGGGCTAGCGGGAGCGGGGGATACGCAGTATTTT
NA,TRBJ1-1,TRBV7-9,NA,CASSTTRDTEAFF,TGTGCCAGCAGCACAACCAGGGACACTGAAGCTTTCTTT
NA,TRBJ1-2,TRBV27,TRBD1,CASRTGGYNYGYTF,TGTGCCAGCAGGACAGGGGGTTATAACTATGGCTACACCTTC
NA,TRBJ1-2,TRBV27,NA,CASSLNSQGLFYGYTF,TGTGCCAGCAGTTTAAACTCCCAGGGGCTGTTTTATGGCTACACCTTC
NA,TRBJ2-2,TRBV4-3,NA,CASSLGLRYTGELFF,TGCGCCAGCAGCCTAGGCCTGCGGTACACCGGGGAGCTGTTTTTT
NA,TRBJ2-5,TRBV19,NA,CATSGQYRETQYF,TGTGCCACCTCAGGTCAATACCGGGAGACCCAGTACTTC
NA,TRBJ1-1,TRBV5-5,NA,CASSGVRGNTEAFF,TGTGCCAGCAGCGGGGTCAGGGGGAACACTGAAGCTTTCTTT
few,TRBJ1-5,TRBV20-1,NA,CSASIRRAEPQHF,TGCAGTGCTAGTATTAGGAGAGCAGAGCCCCAGCATTTT
NA,TRBJ2-7,TRBV7-8,TRBD2,CASSKSGTSGYEQYF,TGTGCCAGCAGCAAAAGCGGGACTAGCGGGTACGAGCAGTACTTC
NA,TRBJ1-4,TRBV25-1,NA,CASSEERAEKLFF,TGTGCCAGCAGTGAAGAAAGAGCGGAAAAACTGTTTTTT
NA,TRBJ2-1,TRBV3-1/TRBV3-2,NA,CASSQAGRGSYNEQFF,TGTGCCAGCAGCCAAGCCGGACGGGGTTCCTACAATGAGCAGTTCTTC
NA,TRBJ1-2,TRBV30,NA,CAWRLKGLYGYTF,TGTGCCTGGAGGCTCAAGGGACTCTATGGCTACACCTTC
NA,TRBJ2-7,TRBV2,TRBD2,CASSELSGIDEQYF,TGTGCCAGCAGTGAATTAAGCGGGATAGACGAGCAGTACTTC
NA,TRBJ1-2,TRBV6-5,TRBD1,CASSLGTALSF,TGTGCCAGCAGCCTAGGGACAGCACTTTCCTTC
NA,TRBJ1-1,TRBV30,TRBD1,CAWSKGQPFAEAFF,TGTGCCTGGAGTAAGGGACAGCCTTTCGCTGAAGCTTTCTTT
few,TRBJ2-5,TRBV7-2,TRBD1,CASSSNRGRETQYF,TGTGCCAGCAGCTCCAACAGGGGGCGAGAGACCCAGTACTTC